The 20 T cell receptor beta chains reported below all come from one sample, sequenced in a study of blood T cell repertoires in COVID-19. Profiled with immunoSEQ multiplex PCR; TCRdb holds only in-frame clones, not every one. The sample includes fewer than 350,000 clones, roughly nine tenths of them seen just once. The sequenced material came from PBMCs or T cells enriched from blood (not recorded which). Source of these receptors: a man aged 60 to 69 who had recovered from COVID-19.

The rearrangement links TRBV6-6 to TRBJ2-3; D is undetermined. Germline assignment: CDR1 MNHNY and CDR2 SVGAGI (reference sequence). CDR3 length: 11 amino acids. Trimming cost V 6 bases and J 6 bases, with 7 bases left between them. CDR3 loop: CASRSVDTQYF. The CDR3 coding sequence is TGTGCCAGCAGGTCGGTGGATACGCAGTATTTT.

This chain joins TRBV7-6 and TRBJ2-1; 11 bases line up with TRBD2. The V segment lost 5 bases and the J segment 4 bases; nucleotides outside the gene matches: 1. The CDR3 runs to 14 residues. The germline CDR1 and CDR2 sequences are SGHVS and FNYEAQ. CDR3 sequence: CASSRTSGYNEQFF. DNA of the CDR3: TGTGCCAGCAGCAGGACTAGCGGGTACAATGAGCAGTTCTTC.

DNA of the CDR3: TGTGCCAGCAGCCCGAACAGGGGCCCTAATTCACCCCTCCACTTT. Protein: CASSPNRGPNSPLHF. The V and J genes are TRBV7-2 and TRBJ1-6, with 7 bases aligning to TRBD1. Germline V gene lookup returns CDR1 SGHTA and CDR2 FQGNSA. This CDR3 has 15 amino acids. With V trimmed by 5 bases and J by 6 bases, 7 bases remained unmatched.

The chain is built from TRBV24-1 and TRBJ2-1; 9 bases line up with TRBD2. CDR3 size: 17 residues. CDR1 and CDR2 (germline): KGHDR, SFDVKD. V trimming: 3 bases; J trimming: 4 bases; junction bases outside the gene matches: 9. Here the CDR3 DNA reads TGTGCCACCAGTGATCGGACTAGCGCGGGGGATTACAATGAGCAGTTCTTC. It specifies CATSDRTSAGDYNEQFF.

Concerning this clone itself: Different DNA sequences within this sample yield the same CDR3. The V call is TRBV18, the J call TRBJ2-7, with 11 bases that match TRBD2. The germline V gene has CDR1 KGHSH and CDR2 LQKENI. Losses at the gene ends were 3 bases for V and 2 bases for J; bases not matched to a gene: 3. The CDR3 sequence is 15 residues long. CDR3 sequence (DNA): TGTGCCAGCTCACCCGCTAGCGGGGGGACCTACGAGCAGTACTTC. Protein sequence: CASSPASGGTYEQYF.

V usage is TRBV4-2 and J usage is TRBJ2-2, with TRBD2 identical over 12 bases. This CDR3 has 18 amino acids. The V gene's germline CDR1 is LGHNA and CDR2 YNFKEQ. The ends lost 0 bases at V and 6 bases at J; junction bases unmatched: 8. The CDR3 here is CASSQDWASGRAPGELFF. In DNA form, the CDR3 reads TGTGCCAGCAGCCAAGATTGGGCTAGCGGGAGGGCCCCCGGGGAGCTGTTTTTT.

V usage is TRBV7-3 and J usage is TRBJ1-5, with 7 nucleotides matching TRBD1. The CDR3 covers 13 residues. V lost 5 bases to trimming and J lost 6 bases; unmatched junction nucleotides: 4. Germline V gene lookup returns CDR1 SGHTA and CDR2 FQGTGA. CDR3 in DNA: TGTGCCAGCAGCGAAGGGGGCTCTCAGCCCCAGCATTTT. Translating it yields CASSEGGSQPQHF.

The chain uses TRBV7-2 and TRBJ1-5; D is unresolved. This CDR3 comprises 13 residues. Germline V gives CDR1 SGHTA, CDR2 FQGNSA. Trimming left V 1 base short and J 6 bases short, with 7 bases between. CDR3 sequence: CASSLDLSQPQHF. The CDR3, as DNA: TGTGCCAGCAGCTTAGACCTTAGTCAGCCCCAGCATTTT.

V usage is TRBV7-6 and J usage is TRBJ2-7; 11 bases align to TRBD2. Germline V gives CDR1 SGHVS, CDR2 FNYEAQ. This CDR3 contains 18 residues. V lost 2 bases, J lost 1 base, and 10 bases stayed unmatched. CDR3: CASSLKGPGTSGSYEQYF. CDR3 bases: TGTGCCAGCAGCTTAAAAGGCCCTGGGACTAGCGGTTCCTACGAGCAGTACTTC.

The V call is TRBV6-5, the J call TRBJ1-5; possible D gene TRBD1, 6 bases. The germline gives CDR1 MNHEY, CDR2 SVGAGI. The CDR3 is made up of 16 amino acids. V was pared by 0 bases and J by 2 bases, with 11 bases between. This CDR3 is CASSYSSRGGNQPQHF. The CDR3 DNA is TGTGCCAGCAGTTACTCTTCCAGGGGTGGCAATCAGCCCCAGCATTTT.

The chain is built from TRBV9 and TRBJ2-5, with TRBD2 as a possible D gene (6 bases). Germline CDR1 SGDLS, CDR2 YYNGEE. The CDR3 loop spans 15 amino acids. With 2 bases removed from V and 4 bases from J, the gap between germline ends came to 15 bases. The chain's CDR3 is CASSVRGGTGETQYF. CDR3 DNA sequence: TGTGCCAGCAGCGTGAGAGGAGGGACGGGAGAGACCCAGTACTTC.

V usage is TRBV2 and J usage is TRBJ2-1, with TRBD2 matching 13 bases. V lost 6 bases, J lost 4 bases, and 9 bases stayed unmatched. The V gene's germline CDR1 is SNHLY and CDR2 FYNNEI. The CDR3 is 17 residues long. CDR3 sequence: CASRRGLAGERYNEQFF. CDR3 DNA: TGTGCCAGCAGACGTGGACTAGCGGGAGAGCGTTACAATGAGCAGTTCTTC.

The rearrangement links TRBV7-3 to TRBJ2-7, with D possibly matching TRBD1 (6 bases). This CDR3 comprises 14 residues. Germline-derived CDR1 and CDR2 are SGHTA and FQGTGA. V lost 5 bases and J 5 bases, leaving 16 bases between the germline ends. Here the CDR3 reads CASSGHGGLDEQYF. DNA of the CDR3: TGTGCCAGCAGCGGGCATGGGGGCTTGGACGAGCAGTACTTC.

The rearrangement joins TRBV28 to TRBJ1-5; D gene unclear. CDR1 MDHEN and CDR2 SYDVKM come from the germline V gene. The CDR3 contains 11 residues. Trimming left V 7 bases short and J 3 bases short, with 4 bases between. The CDR3 DNA sequence: TGTGCCAGCACAGACAATCAGCCCCAGCATTTT. It yields the protein CASTDNQPQHF.

This chain links TRBV4-1 with TRBJ1-4; D perhaps matches TRBD1 (6 bases). This CDR3 contains 16 residues. With 1 base removed from V and 4 bases from J, the gap between germline ends came to 13 bases. Germline values: CDR1 MGHRA, CDR2 YSYEKL. The CDR3 sequence is CASSQVNKDSNEKLFF. CDR3 coding DNA: TGCGCCAGCAGCCAAGTAAACAAGGACAGTAATGAAAAACTGTTTTTT.

J is TRBJ1-2 and V is TRBV7-8; TRBD1 matches at 8 bases. The V gene's germline CDR1 is SGHVS and CDR2 FQNEAQ. The CDR3 extends over 15 amino acids. V trimming: 5 bases; J trimming: 0 bases; junction bases outside the gene matches: 5. The CDR3 is CASSQPGGSNYGYTF. The CDR3 nucleotides are TGTGCCAGCAGCCAACCAGGGGGCTCTAACTATGGCTACACCTTC.

Here the CDR3 reads CASSQTAGGPGNEQFF. DNA of the CDR3: TGTGCCAGCAGCCAAACAGCGGGAGGGCCGGGCAATGAGCAGTTCTTC. This chain connects TRBV4-2 to TRBJ2-1; 10 bases map to TRBD2. The CDR3 contains 16 residues. V gave up 2 bases and J gave up 6 bases; unmatched junction bases: 7. Germline V lookup: CDR1 LGHNA, CDR2 YNFKEQ.

The V and J genes are TRBV6-5 and TRBJ1-6; D unresolved. The CDR3 spans 13 residues. Per germline, CDR1 MNHEY and CDR2 SVGAGI. V was shortened by 1 base and J by 9 bases, with 7 bases between the two germline ends. The CDR3 DNA is TGTGCCAGCAGTTACTACGGCGGTTCACCCCTCCACTTT. This sequence encodes CASSYYGGSPLHF.

The J gene is TRBJ2-7, the V gene TRBV9, with 9 bases that match TRBD2. In germline, CDR1 is SGDLS, CDR2 YYNGEE. This CDR3 is built from 15 residues. The ends lost 3 bases at V and 6 bases at J; junction bases unmatched: 10. The CDR3 here is CASSGAGVAGAEQYF. For the CDR3, the DNA is TGTGCCAGCAGCGGGGCTGGGGTAGCGGGAGCCGAGCAGTACTTC.

This rearrangement joins TRBV27 to TRBJ2-7; 13 nucleotides match TRBD2. The CDR3 runs 19 residues. The germline V gene encodes CDR1 MNHEY and CDR2 SMNVEV (reference sequence). Losses at the gene ends were 3 bases for V and 2 bases for J; bases not matched to a gene: 13. In nucleotides, the CDR3 is TGTGCCAGCAGTTTGAGGGGGCTCCGGACTAGCGGGAGCGCCTACGAGCAGTACTTC. Translated: CASSLRGLRTSGSAYEQYF.